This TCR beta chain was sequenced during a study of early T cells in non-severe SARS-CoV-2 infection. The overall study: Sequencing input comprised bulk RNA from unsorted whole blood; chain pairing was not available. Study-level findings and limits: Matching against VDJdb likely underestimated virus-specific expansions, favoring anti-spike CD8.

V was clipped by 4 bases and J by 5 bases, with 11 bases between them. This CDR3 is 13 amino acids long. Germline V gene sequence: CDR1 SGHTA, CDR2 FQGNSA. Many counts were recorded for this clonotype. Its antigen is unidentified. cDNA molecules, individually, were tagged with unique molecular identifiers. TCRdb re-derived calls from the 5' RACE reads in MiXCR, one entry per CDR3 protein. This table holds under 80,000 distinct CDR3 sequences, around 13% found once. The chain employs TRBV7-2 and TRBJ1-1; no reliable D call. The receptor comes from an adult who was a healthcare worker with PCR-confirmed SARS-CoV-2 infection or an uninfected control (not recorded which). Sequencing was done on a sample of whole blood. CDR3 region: CASSSFSGTEAFF. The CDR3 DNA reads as TGTGCCAGCAGCTCCTTCTCCGGTACTGAAGCTTTCTTT.